One and the same sample provided the 17 T cell receptor beta chains below, sequenced in a study of T cells in women clearing cervical HPV infection. This table comes from immunoSEQ multiplex PCR, and its TCRdb copy is limited to in-frame clones, with some not included. This table lists around 23,000 clones. The sequencing input was blood buffy coat. Every receptor here comes from a woman aged 18 to 69 with a cervical HPV16 infection that either progressed to CIN3+ or cleared (not recorded which).

Concerning this clone itself: The read ends 3 residues shy of where the CDR3 ends; the end is completed using the germline J gene. This chain joins TRBV4-2 and TRBJ2-3; TRBD2 aligns across 8 bases. The CDR3 spans 14 residues. Germline lookup yields CDR1 LGHNA and CDR2 YNFKEQ. After removal of 4 bases from V and 8 bases from J, the junction contained 8 bases not matched to a gene. CDR3 bases read: TGTGCCAGCAGCCCTAAACTAGCGGTCCTTACG. Its protein is CASSPKLAVLT. The CDR3 as a whole reads CASSPKLAVLTQYF.

As regards this clone: The CDR3 end falls 3 residues outside the read, so it is completed with the germline J gene. The chain couples TRBV30 to TRBJ2-3, with D possibly TRBD1 on 5 matching bases. Germline V gene lookup returns CDR1 GTSNPN and CDR2 SVGIG (reference sequence). The CDR3 consists of 12 residues. The CDR3 loop is CAWSRANQPQYF. The sequenced part of the CDR3 DNA is TGTGCCTGGAGCAGGGCGAATCAGCCG.

Details on this clone: The DNA ends 3 residues before the CDR3 does, and the rest of the CDR3 is filled in from the germline J gene. The chain recombines TRBV6-2 or TRBV6-3 with TRBJ1-2; D is ambiguous. The CDR3 is 14 amino acids. Germline CDR1 MNHEY, CDR2 SVGEGT. CDR3 in amino acids: CASSYSTISYDYTF. Partial CDR3 DNA: TGTGCCAGCAGTTACTCCACGATCTCCTACGAC.

Its frequency marks this clone as medium-sized. The sequenced fragment ends 3 residues before the CDR3 boundary, so the rest is inferred from the germline J gene. This chain joins TRBV2 and TRBJ2-3; D is possibly TRBD2 (5 bases). Germline V gene lookup returns CDR1 SNHLY and CDR2 FYNNEI. The V gene lost 7 bases and the J gene lost 2 bases, with 13 bases spanning the gap. CDR3 length: 14 amino acids. CDR3 DNA (partial): TGTGCCAGCAATTTGGTAGCGTCCACAGATACG. Amino acids: CASNLVASTDT. The full CDR3 reads CASNLVASTDTQYF.

In regard to this clone: The CDR3 is cut off 3 residues early in the read; its end comes from the germline J gene. The genes are TRBV7-2 and TRBJ2-7, with 9 positions matching TRBD1. Germline values: CDR1 SGHTA, CDR2 FQGNSA. This CDR3 is 15 amino acids long. V gave up 4 bases and J gave up 3 bases; unmatched junction bases: 7. CDR3 loop: CASSSRRTGDYEQYF. Partial CDR3 DNA: TGTGCCAGCAGCTCCCGGCGGACAGGGGACTACGAG.

Concerning this clone itself: From the germline J gene comes the end of the CDR3, since the read stops 3 residues before it. J is TRBJ1-2 and V is TRBV7-8, with TRBD1 identical over 8 bases. Germline loops: CDR1 SGHVS, CDR2 FQNEAQ. The V gene end was trimmed by 5 bases and the J gene end by 4 bases; junction bases not matched to a gene: 9. The length of the CDR3 is 15 residues. The sequenced part of the CDR3 DNA is TGTGCCAGCAGCCCGCTGGACAGGGACGGCTATGGC. Amino acid sequence: CASSPLDRDGYG. In full, the CDR3 reads CASSPLDRDGYGYTF.

Note on this clone: The read is 3 residues too short to cover the CDR3 end, so that end is filled in from the germline J gene. The chain recombines TRBV5-3 with TRBJ1-1, with D perhaps matching TRBD1 (5 bases). TRBV5-3 is an ORF, with its function uncertain. The CDR3 length is 12 residues. CDR3 loop: CARSFVGPEAFF. The sequenced part of the CDR3 DNA is TGTGCCAGAAGCTTTGTGGGGCCCGAA.

Regarding this clone: The read finishes 3 residues shy of the CDR3 end, and the germline J gene is used to complete it. The chain couples TRBV5-6 to TRBJ1-1, with D uncertain. The V and J ends lost 0 bases and 1 base respectively, with 10 bases between them. Germline V gene data show CDR1 as SGHDT and CDR2 as YYEEEE. The CDR3 loop spans 15 amino acids. CDR3 in amino acids: CASSLGLAENTEAFF. The sequenced part of the CDR3 DNA is TGTGCCAGCAGCTTGGGGTTAGCAGAGAACACTGAA.

Of note for this clone: The read ends 3 residues before the CDR3 terminus; that terminus is restored from the germline J gene. This chain uses TRBV20-1 with TRBJ1-5; D is ambiguous. The ends were cut back, 3 bases at V and 4 bases at J, with 16 bases in the middle. Germline CDR1 DFQATT, CDR2 SNEGSKA (reference sequence). CDR3 length: 15 amino acids. The CDR3 loop reads CSASAGSSKNQPQHF. Partial CDR3 DNA: TGCAGTGCTAGTGCCGGGTCATCTAAGAATCAGCCC.

With respect to this clone: The CDR3 extends 3 residues past the end of the read, so its final part is completed from the germline J gene. J is TRBJ2-1 and V is TRBV20-1, with 10 nucleotides matching TRBD2. CDR1 is DFQATT and CDR2 is SNEGSKA in the germline V gene (reference sequence). CDR3 size: 16 residues. The trim removed 2 bases at V and 0 bases at J, leaving 4 bases unmatched. This CDR3 reads CSARSRLAGSYNEQFF. CDR3 DNA, as far as it was read: TGCAGTGCTAGATCCAGACTAGCGGGCTCCTACAATGAG.

Regarding this clone: The read terminates 3 residues ahead of where the CDR3 ends, so the germline J gene completes it. The chain has TRBV20-1 and TRBJ2-5; 7 nucleotides match TRBD1. The CDR3 runs to 14 residues. V shed 8 bases, J shed 1 base, and the junction held 10 bases outside the gene matches. Germline CDR1 is DFQATT and CDR2 is SNEGSKA (reference sequence). CDR3 bases read: TGCAGTCCGAAAGGGGGCATAATCCAAGAGACC. The encoded protein is CSPKGGIIQET. The full-length CDR3 reads as CSPKGGIIQETQYF.

Of note for this clone: Read sequence stops 3 residues before the CDR3 end, and the germline J gene provides the missing end. The chain uses TRBV5-1 and TRBJ2-3; D remains ambiguous. V shed 2 bases and J shed 0 bases, with 10 bases lying between them. The CDR3 is made up of 15 amino acids. In germline, CDR1 is SGHRS, CDR2 YFSETQ. CDR3 region: CASSFGGSSTDTQYF. The covered CDR3 bases are TGCGCCAGCAGCTTTGGCGGTTCTAGCACAGATACG.

Remarks on this clone: From the germline J gene comes the end of the CDR3, since the read stops 3 residues before it. The V gene is TRBV5-1, the J gene TRBJ1-2; 7 nucleotides line up with TRBD1. Germline V gives CDR1 SGHRS, CDR2 YFSETQ. CDR3 length: 13 residues. CDR3 region: CASSSTGANDYTF. The DNA read from the CDR3 is TGCGCCAGCAGCTCTACAGGGGCGAACGAC.

Points on this clone: The DNA ends 3 residues before the CDR3 does, and the rest of the CDR3 is filled in from the germline J gene. The gene calls are TRBV20-1 and TRBJ2-1; 7 positions agree with TRBD2. Germline CDR1 reads DFQATT; CDR2 reads SNEGSKA (reference sequence). V gave up 2 bases and J gave up 8 bases; unmatched junction bases: 9. This CDR3 contains 14 residues. This CDR3 is CSARLGGSYYEQFF. The CDR3 DNA, read in part, is TGCAGTGCTAGACTGGGCGGGAGTTACTATGAG.

In regard to this clone: From the germline J gene comes the end of the CDR3, since the read stops 3 residues before it. This chain connects TRBV7-9 to TRBJ2-5; tentative D call: TRBD2 (6 bases). V lost 6 bases to trimming and J lost 5 bases, with 19 bases between them. The CDR3 has 15 amino acids. From germline, CDR1 is SEHNR and CDR2 FQNEAQ (reference sequence). CDR3: CASRPPISGRETQYF. CDR3 bases read: TGTGCCAGCAGACCACCAATTAGCGGTCGGGAGACC.

The sequenced CDR3 bases are TGTGCCAGCAGCTCCGAAAGAGGGCCC. Translation: CASSSERGP. The full CDR3 protein is CASSSERGPQHF. The chain uses TRBV11-2 and TRBJ1-5; D gene uncertain. The DNA ends 3 residues before the CDR3 does, and the rest of the CDR3 is filled in from the germline J gene. This CDR3 is 12 amino acids long. CDR1 SGHAT and CDR2 FQNNGV come from the germline V gene. Trimming left V 4 bases short and J 9 bases short, with 10 bases between.

A word on this clone: The read finishes 3 residues shy of the CDR3 end, and the germline J gene is used to complete it. The chain links TRBV6-2 or TRBV6-3 to TRBJ1-1; the match to TRBD1 covers 9 bases. With 7 bases clipped from V and 3 bases from J, the junction kept 6 bases outside the gene matches. Germline V CDR1 and CDR2: MNHEY, SVGEGT. This CDR3 spans 14 amino acids. The sequenced part of the CDR3 DNA is TGTGCCAGCAACCCAGACAGGGGGTACACTGAA. Encoded protein: CASNPDRGYTE. The complete CDR3 sequence is CASNPDRGYTEAFF.